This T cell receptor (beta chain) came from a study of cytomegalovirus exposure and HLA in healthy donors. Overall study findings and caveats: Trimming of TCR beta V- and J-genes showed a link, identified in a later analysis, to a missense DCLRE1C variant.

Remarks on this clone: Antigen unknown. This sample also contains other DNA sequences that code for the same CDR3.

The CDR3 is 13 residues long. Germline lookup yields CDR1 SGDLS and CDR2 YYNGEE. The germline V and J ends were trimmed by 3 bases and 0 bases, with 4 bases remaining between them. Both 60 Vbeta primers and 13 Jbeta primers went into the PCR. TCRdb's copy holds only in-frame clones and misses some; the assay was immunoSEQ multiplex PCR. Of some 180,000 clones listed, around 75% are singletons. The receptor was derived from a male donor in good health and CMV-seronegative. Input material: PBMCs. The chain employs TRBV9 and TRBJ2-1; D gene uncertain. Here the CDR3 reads CASSGSSYNEQFF. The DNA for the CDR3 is TGTGCCAGCAGCGGCAGCTCCTACAATGAGCAGTTCTTC. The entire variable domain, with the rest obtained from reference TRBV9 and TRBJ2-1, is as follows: DSGVTQTPKHLITATGQRVTLRCSPRSGDLSVYWYQQSLDQGLQFLIQYYNGEERAKGNILERFSAQQFPDLHSELNLSSLELGDSALYFCASSGSSYNEQFFGPGTRLTVL.